This TCR beta chain was observed in a study of blood T cell repertoires in COVID-19. Study summary: The United States, Italy and Spain provided the acute and convalescent COVID-19 samples.

Germline loops: CDR1 MNHEY, CDR2 SVGAGI. This CDR3 contains 15 residues. V lost 0 bases and J 3 bases, leaving 9 bases between the germline ends. Clones were sequenced by immunoSEQ multiplex PCR, and TCRdb holds only the in-frame ones, with some missing. The sample carries over 150,000 clones, roughly 87% recorded once. This receptor was identified in a woman aged 60 to 75 who had recovered from COVID-19. The sample consisted of peripheral blood. The chain has TRBV6-5 and TRBJ1-5; D remains ambiguous. The CDR3 spells CASSYSYLNNQPQHF. The CDR3 DNA reads TGTGCCAGCAGTTACTCGTACCTAAACAATCAGCCCCAGCATTTT.